This TCR beta chain was sequenced during a study of blood T cell repertoires in COVID-19. In the authors' methods: Reference gene primer amplification gave nucleated cell count estimates. TCRdb's table, derived via immunoSEQ multiplex PCR, lists solely in-frame clones and lacks some. From that table come the V and J calls and clone size; the DNA was used to work out D and trimming. The data contain roughly 140,000 clones, roughly nine tenths of them singletons. J gave up 3 bases and V 1 base, and 5 bases lay outside the gene matches. Germline V lookup: CDR1 SNHLY, CDR2 FYNNEI. The CDR3 length is 16 residues.

Source material: peripheral blood. This sequence was found in a woman between 40 and 50 years old with acute or convalescent COVID-19. The J gene is TRBJ2-4, the V gene TRBV2; 8 nucleotides align to TRBD1. DNA for the CDR3: TGTGCCAGCAGTGAAGTGCTAGGACAGGGCAAAAACATTCAGTACTTC. Residues: CASSEVLGQGKNIQYF.